This passage covers 32 T cell receptor beta chains from one sample sequenced in a study of blood T cell repertoires in COVID-19. The table came from immunoSEQ multiplex PCR; TCRdb's copy has only in-frame clones and leaves some out. The table records some 270,000 clones, approximately 85% of them present only once. The sequenced sample was peripheral blood. These receptors came from a woman in her seventies with acute or convalescent COVID-19.

The gene calls are TRBV9 and TRBJ2-3; TRBD2 aligns across 8 bases. The CDR3 contains 15 residues. The V and J ends lost 0 bases and 3 bases, in that order; junction bases with no gene match: 3. Germline assignment: CDR1 SGDLS and CDR2 YYNGEE. In DNA, the CDR3 is TGTGCCAGCAGCGTAGGGACTAGCTCTACAGATACGCAGTATTTT. This translates into CASSVGTSSTDTQYF.

The chain is built from TRBV12-3 or TRBV12-4 and TRBJ1-5; D unresolved. The CDR3 is 12 amino acids. V was trimmed by 8 bases and J by 6 bases, leaving 11 bases between them. CDR3 DNA: TGTGCCAGCCGTGACAATAGTCAGCCCCAGCATTTT. Amino acid sequence: CASRDNSQPQHF.

In DNA, the CDR3 is TGTGCCAGCAGCTTGGCTGACACTGAAGCTTTCTTT. The encoded protein is CASSLADTEAFF. J is TRBJ1-1 and V is TRBV5-4; D is ambiguous. The CDR3 contains 12 residues. The germline gives CDR1 SGHNT, CDR2 YYREEE (reference sequence). Trimming left V 0 bases short and J 3 bases short, with 3 bases between.

The chain couples TRBV19 to TRBJ1-6, with TRBD1 matching over 8 bases. J lost 9 bases, V lost 7 bases, and 11 bases had no gene match. This CDR3 has 15 amino acids. Looked up from germline, CDR1 is LNHDA and CDR2 is SQIVND (reference sequence). The CDR3 loop is CASKGADRGGSPLHF. DNA of the CDR3: TGTGCCAGTAAGGGGGCCGACAGGGGCGGTTCACCCCTCCACTTT.

The chain links TRBV28 to TRBJ1-2; maybe TRBD1 (5 bases). Trimming stripped 5 bases from V and 6 bases from J, with 16 bases between. Germline loops: CDR1 MDHEN, CDR2 SYDVKM. The CDR3 is 14 amino acids. The chain's CDR3 is CASSPSPPRDGYTF. The CDR3 coding sequence is TGTGCCAGCAGTCCTTCCCCCCCCAGGGATGGCTACACCTTC.

V usage is TRBV4-1 and J usage is TRBJ2-1; 11 bases are shared with TRBD2. From germline, CDR1 is MGHRA and CDR2 YSYEKL. The CDR3 consists of 16 residues. V shed 4 bases and J 7 bases; nucleotides not matched to a gene: 9. The CDR3, as DNA: TGCGCCAGCAGCCGGAGTCCTAGCGGGGGGTTGAATGAGCAGTTCTTC. As protein: CASSRSPSGGLNEQFF.

The count of this clone is one. The chain links TRBV5-4 to TRBJ2-5; no clear D gene. Trimming removed 0 bases from V and 5 bases from J, with 11 bases in between. The CDR3 sequence is 14 residues long. Germline V gene data show CDR1 as SGHNT and CDR2 as YYREEE (reference sequence). The chain's CDR3 is CASSLDAVGETQYF. CDR3 DNA sequence: TGTGCCAGCAGCTTGGACGCCGTCGGGGAGACCCAGTACTTC.

The chain combines TRBV19 with TRBJ2-2; perhaps TRBD1 as D (5 bases). Germline V gene data show CDR1 as LNHDA and CDR2 as SQIVND (reference sequence). The V end was cut by 5 bases, the J end by 2 bases, with 12 bases between. This CDR3 is 15 amino acids long. DNA for the CDR3: TGTGCCAGTAGTGCCGGACAAAAAAACACCGGGGAGCTGTTTTTT. Residues: CASSAGQKNTGELFF.

The chain carries TRBV27 and TRBJ2-2; 7 bases agree with TRBD1. This CDR3 has 17 amino acids. V was pared by 2 bases and J by 3 bases, with 9 bases of the junction left unmatched. In germline, CDR1 is MNHEY, CDR2 SMNVEV (reference sequence). Here the CDR3 reads CASSLDRVTLDTGELFF. The CDR3 coding sequence is TGTGCCAGCAGTTTAGACAGGGTAACCCTCGACACCGGGGAGCTGTTTTTT.

This CDR3 reads CASSGQGQGTEAFF. For the CDR3, the DNA is TGTGCCAGCAGTGGACAGGGGCAAGGGACTGAAGCTTTCTTT. The chain carries TRBV2 and TRBJ1-1, with 8 bases identical to TRBD1. Germline CDR1 and CDR2: SNHLY and FYNNEI. The V and J ends lost 4 bases and 5 bases, in that order; junction bases with no gene match: 6. The CDR3 runs to 14 residues.

V usage is TRBV3-1 (or the pseudogene TRBV3-2) and J usage is TRBJ1-6; no clear D. V was clipped by 2 bases and J by 10 bases, with 15 bases between them. The CDR3 contains 15 residues. CDR1 is LGHDT and CDR2 is YNNKEL in the germline V gene (reference sequence). The DNA for the CDR3 is TGTGCCAGCAGCCAAAAGTCGGGTGCTGGGTCACCCCTCCACTTT. Amino acids: CASSQKSGAGSPLHF.

The chain employs TRBV9 and TRBJ2-1, with 9 nucleotides matching TRBD2. The CDR3 has 14 residues. The germline V gene encodes CDR1 SGDLS and CDR2 YYNGEE. After removal of 2 bases from V and 8 bases from J, the junction contained 5 bases not matched to a gene. The CDR3 region has the DNA TGTGCCAGCAGCGTTGGCGGGGGGGCATATGAGCAGTTCTTC. It translates to CASSVGGGAYEQFF.

This CDR3 is CASSGGTASTNYGYTF. The DNA of the CDR3 is TGTGCCAGCAGTGGAGGGACAGCCTCCACTAACTATGGCTACACCTTC. This chain uses TRBV2 with TRBJ1-2, with 7 bases fitting TRBD1. V lost 4 bases to trimming and J lost 0 bases; unmatched junction nucleotides: 8. Germline V lookup: CDR1 SNHLY, CDR2 FYNNEI. CDR3 length equals 16 residues.

V and J are TRBV29-1 and TRBJ1-1, with 8 bases that match TRBD1. The length of the CDR3 is 12 residues. After removal of 3 bases from V and 7 bases from J, the junction contained 4 bases not matched to a gene. Germline-derived CDR1 and CDR2 are SQVTM and ANQGSEA. CDR3: CSVDEDRVEAFF. CDR3 coding DNA: TGCAGCGTTGACGAGGACAGGGTTGAAGCTTTCTTT.

The chain employs TRBV11-2 and TRBJ1-1, with D perhaps matching TRBD1 (6 bases). Germline lookup yields CDR1 SGHAT and CDR2 FQNNGV. The V gene lost 6 bases and the J gene lost 1 base, with 9 bases spanning the gap. The CDR3 is 13 residues long. CDR3 DNA: TGTGCCAGCAGTGAGGACAGGAACACTGAAGCTTTCTTT. Its translation: CASSEDRNTEAFF.

The rearrangement uses TRBV6-5 and TRBJ1-1; 7 nucleotides match TRBD1. The length of the CDR3 is 14 residues. Germline CDR1 is MNHEY and CDR2 is SVGAGI. V lost 6 bases, J lost 9 bases, and 13 bases stayed unmatched. The CDR3 here is CASRSGTAVDKAFF. DNA for the CDR3: TGTGCCAGCAGGTCCGGGACAGCAGTAGATAAAGCTTTCTTT.

The V call is TRBV20-1, the J call TRBJ1-5; no firm D call. Looked up from germline, CDR1 is DFQATT and CDR2 is SNEGSKA (reference sequence). CDR3 length: 14 amino acids. V was trimmed by 3 bases and J by 3 bases, leaving 12 bases between them. The CDR3 sequence: CSASQRESNQPQHF. CDR3 nucleotides: TGCAGTGCTAGTCAACGGGAATCCAATCAGCCCCAGCATTTT.

This sequence joins TRBV9 and TRBJ2-3; TRBD2 matches 15 bases. After removal of 2 bases from V and 2 bases from J, the junction contained 12 bases not matched to a gene. Germline values: CDR1 SGDLS, CDR2 YYNGEE. The length of the CDR3 is 20 residues. The CDR3, as DNA: TGTGCCAGCAGCGTCGAGGGACTAGCGGGGGGCCCAACTTTCACAGATACGCAGTATTTT. Its protein product is CASSVEGLAGGPTFTDTQYF.

The chain joins TRBV2 to TRBJ2-5, with D possibly matching TRBD1 (5 bases). This CDR3 contains 14 residues. V was clipped by 2 bases and J by 1 base, with 8 bases between them. The germline V gene encodes CDR1 SNHLY and CDR2 FYNNEI. CDR3 bases: TGTGCCAGCAGTGAAATTGGGGCCCAAGAGACCCAGTACTTC. Translated: CASSEIGAQETQYF.

This chain joins TRBV5-4 and TRBJ2-3; D ambiguous. V lost 1 base to trimming and J lost 4 bases, with 7 bases between them. Germline CDR1 and CDR2: SGHNT and YYREEE (reference sequence). This CDR3 contains 13 residues. DNA for the CDR3: TGTGCCAGCAGCTTGTGGGCTGCAGATACGCAGTATTTT. Translation gives CASSLWAADTQYF.

The chain employs TRBV10-3 and TRBJ2-5, with D tentatively TRBD2 (5 bases). CDR3 length: 14 amino acids. Germline assignment: CDR1 ENHRY and CDR2 SYGVKD. Between the trimmed V and J ends, which lost 4 bases and 0 bases, there was a span of 9 bases. In DNA form, the CDR3 reads TGTGCCATCAGTGCGAACGGGAACCAAGAGACCCAGTACTTC. This encodes CAISANGNQETQYF.

V and J are TRBV6-5 and TRBJ2-1; 8 nucleotides line up with TRBD1. In germline, CDR1 is MNHEY, CDR2 SVGAGI. There are 13 residues in the CDR3. Trimming at V came to 6 bases and at J to 9 bases, leaving 7 bases not matched to a gene. The CDR3: CASRRAGGGEQFF. The DNA for the CDR3 is TGTGCCAGCAGAAGGGCAGGGGGCGGTGAGCAGTTCTTC.

The chain combines TRBV3-1 (or the pseudogene TRBV3-2) with TRBJ1-2; possibly TRBD1 for D (5 bases). In germline, CDR1 is LGHDT, CDR2 YNNKEL (reference sequence). V was trimmed by 4 bases and J by 8 bases, leaving 14 bases between them. This CDR3 comprises 13 residues. CDR3 nucleotide sequence: TGTGCCAGCAGCCCCCGGTGGGGGGTCGGCTACACCTTC. It translates to CASSPRWGVGYTF.

The V gene is TRBV30, the J gene TRBJ1-3, with 9 bases that match TRBD1. Per germline, CDR1 GTSNPN and CDR2 SVGIG (reference sequence). This CDR3 is built from 13 residues. V shed 8 bases and J 4 bases; nucleotides not matched to a gene: 6. CDR3: CAGWTGVGNTIYF. The CDR3 DNA reads as TGTGCCGGGTGGACAGGGGTAGGAAACACCATATATTTT.

This clone has just one count. The chain recombines TRBV12-3 or TRBV12-4 with TRBJ1-5; D unclear. CDR3 length: 11 residues. V lost 6 bases and J lost 10, with 10 bases in between. CDR3 amino acids: CASSAGSPQHF. The DNA for the CDR3 is TGTGCCAGCAGCGCGGGCAGTCCCCAGCATTTT.

The rearrangement links TRBV6-1 to TRBJ1-4, with D tentatively TRBD1 (5 bases). There are 16 residues in the CDR3. The V gene's germline CDR1 is MNHNS and CDR2 SASEGT. The V end was cut by 3 bases, the J end by 5 bases, with 16 bases between. For the CDR3, the DNA is TGTGCCAGCAGTGAGATACCGGCAGGGAGGAATGAAAAACTGTTTTTT. Translation: CASSEIPAGRNEKLFF.

This chain joins TRBV6-6 and TRBJ2-7; D possibly corresponds to TRBD1 (6 bases). Per germline, CDR1 MNHNY and CDR2 SVGAGI (reference sequence). Deletions cut 6 bases from V and 5 bases from J, with 20 bases between. The CDR3 runs 15 residues. The chain's CDR3 is CASSSPGVKTNEQYF. CDR3 in DNA: TGTGCCAGCAGCTCGCCAGGGGTTAAGACTAACGAGCAGTACTTC.

The chain joins TRBV5-1 to TRBJ2-1; 9 nucleotides match TRBD2. The CDR3 is 16 amino acids. The germline V gene has CDR1 SGHRS and CDR2 YFSETQ. The V segment lost 3 bases and the J segment 4 bases; nucleotides outside the gene matches: 8. The CDR3 DNA follows: TGCGCCAGCAGCTGGGGGGCTAGCGGGGATTACAATGAGCAGTTCTTC. Residues: CASSWGASGDYNEQFF. The full variable domain, completed using reference TRBV5-1 and TRBJ2-1, is KAGVTQTPRYLIKTRGQQVTLSCSPISGHRSVSWYQQTPGQGLQFLFEYFSETQRNKGNFPGRFSGRQFSNSRSEMNVSTLELGDSALYLCASSWGASGDYNEQFFGPGTRLTVL.

This chain connects TRBV5-1 to TRBJ2-1; TRBD2 aligns across 10 bases. Per the germline V gene, CDR1 is SGHRS and CDR2 is YFSETQ. The CDR3 runs 14 residues. In DNA, the CDR3 is TGCGCAAGTGAGCGGGGGGGCTCCTACAATGAGCAGTTCTTC. It yields the protein CASERGGSYNEQFF.

The chain combines TRBV10-3 with TRBJ2-7, with D maybe TRBD1 (6 bases). CDR3 length: 12 amino acids. Germline assignment: CDR1 ENHRY and CDR2 SYGVKD. V shed 11 bases and J shed 3 bases, with 14 bases lying between them. The chain's CDR3 is CAATGDNYEQYF. CDR3 DNA: TGTGCCGCCACCGGGGACAACTACGAGCAGTACTTC.

This chain joins TRBV5-4 and TRBJ2-4, with a weak D call TRBD1 (6 bases). Trimming shortened V by 4 bases and J by 1 base, and 12 bases separated the two germline ends. CDR1 SGHNT and CDR2 YYREEE come from the germline V gene (reference sequence). The length of the CDR3 is 15 residues. CDR3 sequence (DNA): TGTGCCAGCAGCCCTTCTACAGGGGCCAAAAACATTCAGTACTTC. This codes for CASSPSTGAKNIQYF.

The chain links TRBV5-1 to TRBJ2-1, with D perhaps TRBD2 (5 bases). This CDR3 region has 15 residues. V gave up 4 bases and J gave up 6 bases, with 17 bases separating them. CDR1 SGHRS and CDR2 YFSETQ come from the germline V gene. CDR3 sequence: CASSPGSSVGNEQFF. CDR3 DNA: TGCGCCAGCAGCCCTGGGAGTTCGGTGGGCAATGAGCAGTTCTTC.